This entry concerns a single TCR beta chain. The treatment: some 20 received Ad26.COV2.S at low or high dose, single or two shots; about five received placebo; per-sample allocation not given. Following the first vaccine or placebo injection, samples were taken on day 63. This record comes from a study of Ad26.COV2.S vaccination and SARS-CoV-2 variants. The repertoire was sequenced with immunoSEQ multiplex PCR; TCRdb's copy has only in-frame clones and lacks some. The sample shows 300,000 to 350,000 clones, about 90% of them seen only once. The material was peripheral blood, obtained in a trial of Ad26.COV2.S vaccine versus placebo. The TCR comes from a person between 18 and 65 years old who received the Ad26.COV2.S COVID-19 vaccine or a placebo.

CDR3: CASSYSVMVGTEQFF. In nucleotides, the CDR3 is TGTGCCAGCAGTTACTCCGTTATGGTTGGTACTGAGCAGTTCTTC. The V call is TRBV6-5, the J call TRBJ2-1; D is unresolved. CDR1 MNHEY and CDR2 SVGAGI come from the germline V gene. The CDR3 runs 15 residues. The V gene lost 0 bases and the J gene lost 9 bases, with 15 bases spanning the gap.